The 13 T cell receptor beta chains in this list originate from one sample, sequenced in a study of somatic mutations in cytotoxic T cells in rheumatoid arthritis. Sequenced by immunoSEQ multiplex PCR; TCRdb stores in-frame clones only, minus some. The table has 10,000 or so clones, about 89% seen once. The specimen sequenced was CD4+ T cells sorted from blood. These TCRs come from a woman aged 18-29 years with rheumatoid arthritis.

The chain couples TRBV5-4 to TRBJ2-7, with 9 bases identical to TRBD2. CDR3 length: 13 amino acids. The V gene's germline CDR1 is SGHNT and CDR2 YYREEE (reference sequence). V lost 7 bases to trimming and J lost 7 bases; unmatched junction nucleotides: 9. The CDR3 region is CASGREGLVEQYF. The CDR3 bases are TGTGCCAGCGGGCGGGAGGGTTTAGTAGAGCAGTACTTC.

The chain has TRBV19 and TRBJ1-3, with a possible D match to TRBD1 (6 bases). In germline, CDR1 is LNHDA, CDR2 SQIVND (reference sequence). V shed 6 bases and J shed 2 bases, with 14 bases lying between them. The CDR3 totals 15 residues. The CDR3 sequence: CASSVGTGTGNTIYF. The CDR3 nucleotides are TGTGCCAGTAGCGTCGGAACAGGGACTGGAAACACCATATATTTT.

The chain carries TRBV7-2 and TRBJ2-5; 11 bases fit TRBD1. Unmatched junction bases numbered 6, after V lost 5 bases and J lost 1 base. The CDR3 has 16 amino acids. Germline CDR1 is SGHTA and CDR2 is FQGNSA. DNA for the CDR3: TGTGCCAGCAGCCACGGACAGGGGGCGCGCCAAGAGACCCAGTACTTC. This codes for CASSHGQGARQETQYF. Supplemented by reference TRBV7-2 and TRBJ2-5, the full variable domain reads GAGVSQSPSNKVTEKGKDVELRCDPISGHTALYWYRQSLGQGLEFLIYFQGNSAPDKSGLPSDRFSAERTGGSVSTLTIQRTQQEDSAVYLCASSHGQGARQETQYFGPGTRLLVL.

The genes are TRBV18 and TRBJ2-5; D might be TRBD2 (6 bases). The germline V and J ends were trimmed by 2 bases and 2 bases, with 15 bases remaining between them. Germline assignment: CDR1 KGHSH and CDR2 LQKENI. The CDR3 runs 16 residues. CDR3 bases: TGTGCCAGCTCACCAAAGGAGGGTGTGCCACAAGAGACCCAGTACTTC. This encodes CASSPKEGVPQETQYF.

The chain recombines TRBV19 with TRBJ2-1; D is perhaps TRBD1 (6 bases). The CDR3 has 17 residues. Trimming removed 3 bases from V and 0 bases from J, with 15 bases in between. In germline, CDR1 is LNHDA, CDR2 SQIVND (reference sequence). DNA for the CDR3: TGTGCCAGTAGTATGGCGTATAGGGGGTACTCCTACAATGAGCAGTTCTTC. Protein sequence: CASSMAYRGYSYNEQFF.

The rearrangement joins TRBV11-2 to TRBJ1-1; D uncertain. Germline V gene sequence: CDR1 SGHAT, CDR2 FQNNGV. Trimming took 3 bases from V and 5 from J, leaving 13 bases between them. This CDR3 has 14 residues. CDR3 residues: CASSFTGDGTEAFF. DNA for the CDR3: TGTGCCAGCAGCTTCACCGGGGATGGGACTGAAGCTTTCTTT.

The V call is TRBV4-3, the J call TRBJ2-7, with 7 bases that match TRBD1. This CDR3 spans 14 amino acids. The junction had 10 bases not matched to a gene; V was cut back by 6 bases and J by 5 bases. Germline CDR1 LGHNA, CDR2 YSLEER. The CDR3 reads CASSSMTGPDEQYF. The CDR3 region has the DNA TGCGCCAGCAGTTCTATGACAGGGCCTGACGAGCAGTACTTC.

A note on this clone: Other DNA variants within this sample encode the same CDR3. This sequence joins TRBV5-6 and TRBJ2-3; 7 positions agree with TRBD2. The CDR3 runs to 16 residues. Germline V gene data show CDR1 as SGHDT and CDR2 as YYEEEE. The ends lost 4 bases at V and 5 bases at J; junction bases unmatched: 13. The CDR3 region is CASSLGGGGAIDTQYF. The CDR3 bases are TGTGCCAGCAGCCTGGGTGGCGGGGGTGCGATAGATACGCAGTATTTT.

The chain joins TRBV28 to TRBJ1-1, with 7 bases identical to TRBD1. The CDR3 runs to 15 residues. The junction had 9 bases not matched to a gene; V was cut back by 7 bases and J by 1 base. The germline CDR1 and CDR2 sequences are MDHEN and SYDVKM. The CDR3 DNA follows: TGTGCCAGCAACAGGGGTTGGTTTCAGAACACTGAAGCTTTCTTT. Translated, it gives CASNRGWFQNTEAFF.

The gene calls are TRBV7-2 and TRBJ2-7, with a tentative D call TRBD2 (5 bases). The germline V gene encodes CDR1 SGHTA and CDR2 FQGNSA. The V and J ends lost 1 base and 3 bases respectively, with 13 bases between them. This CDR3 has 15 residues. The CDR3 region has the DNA TGTGCCAGCAGCTTAGGAGCGGCACCGAGCTACGAGCAGTACTTC. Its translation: CASSLGAAPSYEQYF.

The CDR3 bases are TGTGCCAGCAGTTTGCCTTATCGGGGGGAAGCTTTCTTT. It encodes CASSLPYRGEAFF. J is TRBJ1-1 and V is TRBV28, with D maybe TRBD1 (5 bases). The V end was cut by 3 bases, the J end by 8 bases, with 13 bases between. CDR1 is MDHEN, CDR2 SYDVKM, per germline. The CDR3 is made up of 13 amino acids.

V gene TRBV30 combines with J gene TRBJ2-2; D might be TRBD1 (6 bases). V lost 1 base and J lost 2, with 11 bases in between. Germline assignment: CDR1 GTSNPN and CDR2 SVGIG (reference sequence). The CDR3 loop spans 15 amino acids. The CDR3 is CAWSAGQTNTGELFF. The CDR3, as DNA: TGTGCCTGGAGTGCCGGACAGACTAACACCGGGGAGCTGTTTTTT.

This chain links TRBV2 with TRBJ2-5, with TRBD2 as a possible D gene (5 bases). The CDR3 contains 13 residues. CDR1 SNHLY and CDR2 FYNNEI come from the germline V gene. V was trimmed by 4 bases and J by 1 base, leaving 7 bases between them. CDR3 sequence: CASSATSQETQYF. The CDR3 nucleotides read TGTGCCAGCAGTGCTACTAGCCAAGAGACCCAGTACTTC.